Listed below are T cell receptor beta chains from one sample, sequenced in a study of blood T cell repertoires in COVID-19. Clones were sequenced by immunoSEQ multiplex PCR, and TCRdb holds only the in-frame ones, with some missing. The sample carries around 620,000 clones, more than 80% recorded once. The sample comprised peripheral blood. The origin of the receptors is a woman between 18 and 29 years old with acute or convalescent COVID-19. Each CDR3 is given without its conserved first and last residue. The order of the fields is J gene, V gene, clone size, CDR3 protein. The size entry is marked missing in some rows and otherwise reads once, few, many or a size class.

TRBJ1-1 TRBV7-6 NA ASSLWGRNTEAF
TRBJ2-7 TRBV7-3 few ASSLGTGAYEQY
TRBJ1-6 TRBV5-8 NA ASSLSLSPLH
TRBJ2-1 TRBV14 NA ASSEWTGGRNEQF
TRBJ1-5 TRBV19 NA ASKGQEWGQPQH
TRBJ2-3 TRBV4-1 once ASSQTGTSGGGDTQY
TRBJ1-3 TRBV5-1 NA ASSFDVQGASSGNTIY
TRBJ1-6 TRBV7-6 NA ASRDSNNSPLH
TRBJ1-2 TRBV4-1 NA ASSHTGDYGYT
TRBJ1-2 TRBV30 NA AWSVLGLGGDYGYT
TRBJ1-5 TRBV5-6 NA ASSSGGAQPQH
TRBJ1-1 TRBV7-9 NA ASSLQGASAF
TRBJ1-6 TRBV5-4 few ASSTGGGLTYNSPLH
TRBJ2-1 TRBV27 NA ASSWLAGAYGDEQF
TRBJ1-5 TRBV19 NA ASSIGGAGQPQH
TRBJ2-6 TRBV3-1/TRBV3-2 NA ASSGRVGGESSGANVLT
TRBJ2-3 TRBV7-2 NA ASSLRDRGRLGTDTQY
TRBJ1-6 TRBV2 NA AGTGTPRSPLH
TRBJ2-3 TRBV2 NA ASSPRDTQY
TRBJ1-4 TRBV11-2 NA ASSLGGWTARNENLF
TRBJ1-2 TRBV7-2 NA ASSLGGQLEGYT
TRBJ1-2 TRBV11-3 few ASSLVQDRVKGYT
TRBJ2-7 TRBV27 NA ASSFGPLYEQY
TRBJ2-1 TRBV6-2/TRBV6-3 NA ASSYFEYNEQF
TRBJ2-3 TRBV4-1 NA ASSLLAGGRADTQY
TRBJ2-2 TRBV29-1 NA SVGTQNTGELF
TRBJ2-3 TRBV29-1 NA SVAWGGITDTQY
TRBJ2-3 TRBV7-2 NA ASSSLGGGDTQY
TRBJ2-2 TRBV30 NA AWRKRGGGELF
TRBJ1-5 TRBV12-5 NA ASGLVRPTGDNQPQH
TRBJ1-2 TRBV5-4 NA ASSRHIRNYGYT
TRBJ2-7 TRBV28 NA ASTLHGGTKYYEQY
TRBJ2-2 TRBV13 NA AIPLRGRNTGELF
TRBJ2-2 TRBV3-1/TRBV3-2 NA ASSPPSSQNTGELF
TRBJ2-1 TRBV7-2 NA ASSFTGQGHHEQF
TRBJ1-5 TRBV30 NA AWRSSSRGNQPQH
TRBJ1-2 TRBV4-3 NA ASSQGYQGTNYGYT
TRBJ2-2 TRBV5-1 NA ASSVGLAGDGGTGELF
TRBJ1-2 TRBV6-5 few ASSYSLTRGGGYT
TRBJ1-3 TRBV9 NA ASSGLGASGNTIY
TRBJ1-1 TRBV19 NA ASRGDTEAF
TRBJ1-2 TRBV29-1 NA SVDSGTGAYGYT
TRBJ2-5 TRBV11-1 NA ASSLFQLQETQY
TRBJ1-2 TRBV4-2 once ASSQGDRGYYGYT
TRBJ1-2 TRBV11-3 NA ASQIYPRGDYGYT